This T cell receptor (beta chain) was sequenced during a study of cytomegalovirus exposure and HLA in healthy donors. Overall study results and limits: Investigators reported fewer than 200 TCR beta chains as tied to cytomegalovirus. Rare sequences made up most TCRs, while some public TCRs were found in many donors.

Concerning this clone: Its matching antigen is unknown.

TCRdb's copy holds only in-frame clones and misses some; the assay was immunoSEQ multiplex PCR. The sample records 150,000 to 170,000 clones, about 82% being singletons. This clonotype was obtained from a human donor in good health. The material sequenced was PBMCs.

CDR3 bases: TGTGCCAGCAGTGCCTCCGGGACTAGCGACACCGGGGAGCTGTTTTTT. As protein: CASSASGTSDTGELFF. The J gene is TRBJ2-2, the V gene TRBV6-4, with 10 nucleotides matching TRBD2. The V and J ends lost 4 bases and 3 bases, in that order; junction bases with no gene match: 5. The CDR3 is 16 amino acids. Germline CDR1 reads MRHNA; CDR2 reads SNTAGT.